Listed below are T cell receptor beta chains from one sample, sequenced in a study of Ad26.COV2.S vaccination and SARS-CoV-2 variants. Only in-frame clones appear in the TCRdb table, and some are missing; sequencing was by immunoSEQ multiplex PCR. The profile shows roughly 680,000 clones, 70% to 90% of them singletons. The source material was peripheral blood, sampled in a trial of Ad26.COV2.S vaccine versus placebo. The receptors here all came from a person aged 18-60 years who received the Ad26.COV2.S COVID-19 vaccine or a placebo. Both conserved end residues are part of each CDR3. D genes are given only for firm matches. Some rows have no size entry. The others give once, few or many, or a class for an expanded clone.

>TRBV12-5|TRBD1|.|TRBJ2-7
TGTGCTAGTGGTCCCGGGACAGGGTTAAACGAGCAGTACTTC
CASGPGTGLNEQYF
>TRBV6-5|.|once|TRBJ1-1
TGTGCCAGCAGACCGGGACTTCCGAACACTGAAGCTTTCTTT
CASRPGLPNTEAFF
>TRBV3-1/TRBV3-2|.|.|TRBJ2-7
TGTGCCAGCAGCCGACAGATCACGGGCTACGAGCAGTACTTC
CASSRQITGYEQYF
>TRBV24-1|.|.|TRBJ2-3
TGTGCCACCAGTGATCCAGGGAGAGCAGATACGCAGTATTTT
CATSDPGRADTQYF
>TRBV24-1|.|.|TRBJ1-3
TGTGCCACCAGTGAGACAACAGGGCCTGGAAACACCATATATTTT
CATSETTGPGNTIYF
>TRBV30|.|.|TRBJ1-2
TGTGCCTGGAGTTTCGGGGTCGGCTACACCTTC
CAWSFGVGYTF
>TRBV5-5|.|.|TRBJ1-5
TGTGCCAGCAGCCCTGGAGCGATATCGAGCAATCAGCCCCAGCATTTT
CASSPGAISSNQPQHF
>TRBV4-3|TRBD1|.|TRBJ1-2
TGCGCCAGCAGCCAAGAAGCCGGGACAGGGGTTCGGTATGGCTACACCTTC
CASSQEAGTGVRYGYTF
>TRBV6-2/TRBV6-3|.|.|TRBJ2-3
TGTGCCAGCAGTTACTCGTTGGGGGCTGGGACAGATACGCAGTATTTT
CASSYSLGAGTDTQYF
>TRBV18|.|.|TRBJ2-7
TGTGCCAGCTCACCACCAGGGAAACAGGGTTTATACGAGCAGTACTTC
CASSPPGKQGLYEQYF
>TRBV30|.|.|TRBJ1-4
TGTGCCTGGAGTGTACGACGTGCTAATGAAAAACTGTTTTTT
CAWSVRRANEKLFF
>TRBV14|.|few|TRBJ2-7
TGTGCCAGCAGCCAAGACGGAAGGGCAGGGACCAACGAGCAGTACTTC
CASSQDGRAGTNEQYF
>TRBV2|.|.|TRBJ1-2
TGTGCCAGCAGTGAAGAGCAGGGTGTGAGTGGCTACACCTTC
CASSEEQGVSGYTF
>TRBV27|.|.|TRBJ2-3
TGTGCCAGCAGTTCCGCAGGAGATACGCAGTATTTT
CASSSAGDTQYF
>TRBV27|.|.|TRBJ1-6
TGTGCCAGCAAATTGTGGCAGATCGCAGATAATTCACCCCTCCACTTT
CASKLWQIADNSPLHF
>TRBV24-1|.|.|TRBJ1-5
TGTGCCACCAGTGATTCGAAAGGTGGGCAGCCCCAGCATTTT
CATSDSKGGQPQHF
>TRBV2|.|.|TRBJ2-7
TGTGCCAGCAGTGGGGGTAGCTCCTACGAGCAGTACTTC
CASSGGSSYEQYF
>TRBV27|.|.|TRBJ1-6
TGTGCCAGCAGTTTCGTGGCACTACATAATTCACCCCTCCACTTT
CASSFVALHNSPLHF
>TRBV5-1|.|few|TRBJ2-5
TGCGCCAGCAGCCAGCGGGTGGGGCTTGTGGAGACCCAGTACTTC
CASSQRVGLVETQYF
>TRBV4-3|.|.|TRBJ1-3
TGCGCCAGCAGCCAAGCGGTTAGGGCTGGAAACACCATATATTTT
CASSQAVRAGNTIYF
>TRBV3-1/TRBV3-2|.|.|TRBJ2-2
TGTGCCAGCAGCCTTAAGGTCGCGGCCGGGGAGCTGTTTTTT
CASSLKVAAGELFF
>TRBV3-1/TRBV3-2|.|.|TRBJ2-5
TGTGCCACCGGGACCTCTAACCAAGAGACCCAGTACTTC
CATGTSNQETQYF
>TRBV18|.|.|TRBJ2-5
TGTGCCAGCTCAGGGGCCTCCCAAGAGACCCAGTACTTC
CASSGASQETQYF
>TRBV5-1|.|.|TRBJ2-1
TGCGCCAGCAGCACGTGGGACGTTTCCAATGAGCAGTTCTTC
CASSTWDVSNEQFF
>TRBV7-2|TRBD2|few|TRBJ2-3
TGTGCCATCACGGCATCTAGCGGGGGTCGGCCGCAGTATTTT
CAITASSGGRPQYF
>TRBV11-2|TRBD1|.|TRBJ2-3
TGTGCCAGCAGCTTCCGAGGGGGCTTCACAGATACGCAGTATTTT
CASSFRGGFTDTQYF
>TRBV6-5|.|many|TRBJ1-1
TGTGCCAGCAGTTACGGTCGTCACAGGGAGCACACTGAAGCTTTCTTT
CASSYGRHREHTEAFF
>TRBV10-3|.|many|TRBJ1-1
TGTGCCATCAGTCCGCTAACTGGCACTGAAGCTTTCTTT
CAISPLTGTEAFF
>TRBV27|TRBD1|.|TRBJ1-5
TGTGCCAGCAGACAGGGGTATAGCAATCAGCCCCAGCATTTT
CASRQGYSNQPQHF
>TRBV9|.|once|TRBJ2-5
TGTGCCAGCAGCGTAAGGGGCAGTCCGGAGACCCAGTACTTC
CASSVRGSPETQYF
>TRBV6-5|TRBD1|once|TRBJ2-7
TGTGCCAGCAGGGGGACAGGGGCCTACGAGCAGTACTTC
CASRGTGAYEQYF
>TRBV7-9|.|.|TRBJ2-5
TGTGCCAGCAGCGGGGGGACCCAGTACTTC
CASSGGTQYF
>TRBV7-8|TRBD1|.|TRBJ2-7
TGTGCCAGCAGCTTAGGGAGAACAGGGGTCTACGAGCAGTACTTC
CASSLGRTGVYEQYF